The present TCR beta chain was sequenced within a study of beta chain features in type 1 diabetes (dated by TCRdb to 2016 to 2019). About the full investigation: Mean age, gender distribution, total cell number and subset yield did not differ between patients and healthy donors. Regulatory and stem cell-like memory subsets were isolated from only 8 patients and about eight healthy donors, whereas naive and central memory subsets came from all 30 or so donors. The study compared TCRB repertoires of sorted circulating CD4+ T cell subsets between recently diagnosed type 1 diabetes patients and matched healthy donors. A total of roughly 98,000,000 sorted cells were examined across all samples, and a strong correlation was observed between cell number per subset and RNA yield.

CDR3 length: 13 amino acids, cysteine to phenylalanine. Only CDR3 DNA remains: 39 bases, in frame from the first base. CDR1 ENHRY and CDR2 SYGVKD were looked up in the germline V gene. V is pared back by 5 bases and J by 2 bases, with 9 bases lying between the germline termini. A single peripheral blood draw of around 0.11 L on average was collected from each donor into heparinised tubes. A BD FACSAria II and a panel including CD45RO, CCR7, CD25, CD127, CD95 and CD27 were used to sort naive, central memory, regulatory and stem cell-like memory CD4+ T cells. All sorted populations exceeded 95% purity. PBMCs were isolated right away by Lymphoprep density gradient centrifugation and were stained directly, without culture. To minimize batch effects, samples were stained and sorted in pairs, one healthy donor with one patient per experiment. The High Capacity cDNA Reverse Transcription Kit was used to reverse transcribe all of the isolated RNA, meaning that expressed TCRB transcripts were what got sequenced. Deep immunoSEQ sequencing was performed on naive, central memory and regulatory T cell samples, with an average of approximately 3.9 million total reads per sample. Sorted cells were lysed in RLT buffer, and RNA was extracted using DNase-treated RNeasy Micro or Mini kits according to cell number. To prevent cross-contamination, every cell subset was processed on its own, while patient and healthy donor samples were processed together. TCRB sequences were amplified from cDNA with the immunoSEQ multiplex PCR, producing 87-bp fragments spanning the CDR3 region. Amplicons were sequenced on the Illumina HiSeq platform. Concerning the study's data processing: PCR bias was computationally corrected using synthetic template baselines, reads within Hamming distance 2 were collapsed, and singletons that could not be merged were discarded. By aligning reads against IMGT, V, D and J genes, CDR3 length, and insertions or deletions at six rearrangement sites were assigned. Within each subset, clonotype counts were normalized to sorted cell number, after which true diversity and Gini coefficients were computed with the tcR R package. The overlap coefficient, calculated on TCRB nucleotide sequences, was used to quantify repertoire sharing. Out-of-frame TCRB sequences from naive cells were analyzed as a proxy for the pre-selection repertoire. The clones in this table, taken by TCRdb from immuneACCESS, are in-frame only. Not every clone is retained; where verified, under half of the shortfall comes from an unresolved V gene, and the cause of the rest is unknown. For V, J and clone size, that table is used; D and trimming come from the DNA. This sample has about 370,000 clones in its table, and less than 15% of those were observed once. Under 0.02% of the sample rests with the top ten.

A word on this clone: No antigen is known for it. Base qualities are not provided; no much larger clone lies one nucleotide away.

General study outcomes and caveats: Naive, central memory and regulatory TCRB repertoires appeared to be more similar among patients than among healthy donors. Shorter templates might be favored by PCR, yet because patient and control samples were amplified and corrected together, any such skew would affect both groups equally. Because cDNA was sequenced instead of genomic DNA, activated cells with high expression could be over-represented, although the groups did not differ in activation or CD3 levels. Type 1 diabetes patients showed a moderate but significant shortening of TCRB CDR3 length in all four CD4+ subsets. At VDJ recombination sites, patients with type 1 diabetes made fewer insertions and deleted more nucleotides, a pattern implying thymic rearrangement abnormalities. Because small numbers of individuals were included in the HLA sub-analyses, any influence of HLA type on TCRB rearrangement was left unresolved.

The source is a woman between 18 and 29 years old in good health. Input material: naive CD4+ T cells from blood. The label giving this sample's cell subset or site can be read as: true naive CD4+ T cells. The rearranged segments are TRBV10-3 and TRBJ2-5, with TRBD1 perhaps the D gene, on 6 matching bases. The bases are TGTGCCATCAGTTCAGGGGAACAAGAGACCCAGTACTTC. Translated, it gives CAISSGEQETQYF.